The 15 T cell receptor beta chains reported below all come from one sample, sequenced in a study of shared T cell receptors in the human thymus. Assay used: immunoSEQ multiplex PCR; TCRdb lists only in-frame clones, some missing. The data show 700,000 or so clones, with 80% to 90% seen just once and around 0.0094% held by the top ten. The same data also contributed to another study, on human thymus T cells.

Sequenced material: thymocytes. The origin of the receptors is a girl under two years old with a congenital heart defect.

CDR3 sequence (DNA): TGTGCCAGCAGTTTATGCTTGGCCGATTCCTCCTACGAGCAGTACTTC. Translating gives CASSLCLADSSYEQYF. This rearrangement joins TRBV28 to TRBJ2-7; D is ambiguous. In germline, CDR1 is MDHEN, CDR2 SYDVKM. V was pared by 0 bases and J by 0 bases, with 12 bases between. The CDR3 is 16 amino acids. The full variable domain, completed using reference TRBV28 and TRBJ2-7, is DVKVTQSSRYLVKRTGEKVFLECVQDMDHENMFWYRQDPGLGLRLIYFSYDVKMKEKGDIPEGYSVSREKKERFSLILESASTNQTSMYLCASSLCLADSSYEQYFGPGTRLTVT.

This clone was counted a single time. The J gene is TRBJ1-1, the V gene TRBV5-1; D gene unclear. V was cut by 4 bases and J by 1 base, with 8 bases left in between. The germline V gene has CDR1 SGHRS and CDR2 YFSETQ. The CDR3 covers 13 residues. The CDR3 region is CASSPLKNTEAFF. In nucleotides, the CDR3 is TGCGCCAGCAGCCCGTTAAAGAACACTGAAGCTTTCTTT.

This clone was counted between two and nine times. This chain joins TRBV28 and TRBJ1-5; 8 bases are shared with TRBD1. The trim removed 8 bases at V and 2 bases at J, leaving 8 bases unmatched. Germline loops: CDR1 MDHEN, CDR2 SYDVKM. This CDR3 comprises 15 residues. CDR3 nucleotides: TGTGCCAGCGAATCTACAGGGGGAGGCAATCAGCCCCAGCATTTT. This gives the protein CASESTGGGNQPQHF.

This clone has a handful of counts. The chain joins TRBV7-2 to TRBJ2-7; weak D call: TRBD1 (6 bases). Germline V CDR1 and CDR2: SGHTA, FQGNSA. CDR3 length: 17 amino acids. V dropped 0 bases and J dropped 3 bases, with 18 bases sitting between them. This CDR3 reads CASSLATNRAHNYEQYF. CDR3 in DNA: TGTGCCAGCAGCTTAGCCACCAACAGGGCTCACAACTACGAGCAGTACTTC.

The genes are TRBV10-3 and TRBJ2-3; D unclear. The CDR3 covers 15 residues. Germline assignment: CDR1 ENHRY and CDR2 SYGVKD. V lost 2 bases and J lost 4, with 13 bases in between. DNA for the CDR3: TGTGCCATCAGTGAGGGTGCCCCCGGTGCAGATACGCAGTATTTT. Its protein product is CAISEGAPGADTQYF.

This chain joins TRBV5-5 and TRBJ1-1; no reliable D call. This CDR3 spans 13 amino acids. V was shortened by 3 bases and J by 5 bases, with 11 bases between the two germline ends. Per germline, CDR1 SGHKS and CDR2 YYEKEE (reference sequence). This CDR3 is CASSSYFRTEAFF. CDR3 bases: TGTGCCAGCAGCTCGTATTTTCGGACTGAAGCTTTCTTT.

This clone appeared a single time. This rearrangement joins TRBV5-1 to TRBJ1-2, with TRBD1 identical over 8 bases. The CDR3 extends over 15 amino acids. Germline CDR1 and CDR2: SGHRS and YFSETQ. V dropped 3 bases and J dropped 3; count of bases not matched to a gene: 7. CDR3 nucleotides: TGCGCCAGCAGCTGGACAGGGAGGACCCACTATGGCTACACCTTC. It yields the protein CASSWTGRTHYGYTF.

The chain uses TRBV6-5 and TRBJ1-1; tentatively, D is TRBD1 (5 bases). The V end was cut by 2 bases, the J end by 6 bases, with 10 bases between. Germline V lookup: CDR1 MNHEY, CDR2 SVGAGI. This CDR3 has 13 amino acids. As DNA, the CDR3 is TGTGCCAGCAGTTACCCGGGACTCCCTGAAGCTTTCTTT. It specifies CASSYPGLPEAFF.

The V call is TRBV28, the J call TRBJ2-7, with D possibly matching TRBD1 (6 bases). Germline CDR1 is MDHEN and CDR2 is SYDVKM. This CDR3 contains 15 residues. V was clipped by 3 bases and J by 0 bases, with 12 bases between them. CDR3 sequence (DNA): TGTGCCAGCAGTTTGACCGGGACATACTCCTACGAGCAGTACTTC. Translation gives CASSLTGTYSYEQYF.

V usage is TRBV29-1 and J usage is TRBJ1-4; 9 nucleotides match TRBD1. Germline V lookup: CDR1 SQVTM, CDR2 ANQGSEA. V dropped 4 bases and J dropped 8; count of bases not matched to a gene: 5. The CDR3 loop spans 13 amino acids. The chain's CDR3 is CSVGDRVREKLFF. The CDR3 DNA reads TGCAGCGTTGGGGACAGGGTACGGGAAAAACTGTTTTTT.

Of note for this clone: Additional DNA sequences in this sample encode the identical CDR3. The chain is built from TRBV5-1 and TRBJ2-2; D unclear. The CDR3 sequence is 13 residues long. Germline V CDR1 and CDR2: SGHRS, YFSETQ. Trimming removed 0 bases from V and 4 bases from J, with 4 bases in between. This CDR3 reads CASSLVVTGELFF. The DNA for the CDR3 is TGCGCCAGCAGCTTGGTAGTCACCGGGGAGCTGTTTTTT.

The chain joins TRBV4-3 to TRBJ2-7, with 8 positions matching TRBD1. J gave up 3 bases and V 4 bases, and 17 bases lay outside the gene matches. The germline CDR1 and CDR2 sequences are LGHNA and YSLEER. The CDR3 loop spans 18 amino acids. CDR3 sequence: CASSRRQGSVAMGYEQYF. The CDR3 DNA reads TGCGCCAGCAGCCGCCGACAGGGGTCCGTAGCTATGGGCTACGAGCAGTACTTC.

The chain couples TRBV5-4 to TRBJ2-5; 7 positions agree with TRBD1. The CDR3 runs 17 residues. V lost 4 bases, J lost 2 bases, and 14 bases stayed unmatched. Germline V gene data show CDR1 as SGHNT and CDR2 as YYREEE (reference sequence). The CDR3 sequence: CASSRTTGPISQETQYF. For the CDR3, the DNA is TGTGCCAGCAGCAGAACGACAGGGCCCATATCACAAGAGACCCAGTACTTC.

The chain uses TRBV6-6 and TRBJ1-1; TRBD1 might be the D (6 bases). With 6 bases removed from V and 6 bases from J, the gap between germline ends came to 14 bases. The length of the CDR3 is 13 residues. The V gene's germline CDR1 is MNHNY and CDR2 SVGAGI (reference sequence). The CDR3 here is CASRRTGKAEAFF. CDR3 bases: TGTGCCAGCAGACGAACAGGGAAGGCTGAAGCTTTCTTT.

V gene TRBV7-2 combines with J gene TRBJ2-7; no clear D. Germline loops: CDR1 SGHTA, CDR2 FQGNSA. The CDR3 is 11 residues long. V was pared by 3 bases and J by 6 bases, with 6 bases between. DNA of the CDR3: TGTGCCAGCAGCTTTCTGTCCGAGCAGTACTTC. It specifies CASSFLSEQYF.